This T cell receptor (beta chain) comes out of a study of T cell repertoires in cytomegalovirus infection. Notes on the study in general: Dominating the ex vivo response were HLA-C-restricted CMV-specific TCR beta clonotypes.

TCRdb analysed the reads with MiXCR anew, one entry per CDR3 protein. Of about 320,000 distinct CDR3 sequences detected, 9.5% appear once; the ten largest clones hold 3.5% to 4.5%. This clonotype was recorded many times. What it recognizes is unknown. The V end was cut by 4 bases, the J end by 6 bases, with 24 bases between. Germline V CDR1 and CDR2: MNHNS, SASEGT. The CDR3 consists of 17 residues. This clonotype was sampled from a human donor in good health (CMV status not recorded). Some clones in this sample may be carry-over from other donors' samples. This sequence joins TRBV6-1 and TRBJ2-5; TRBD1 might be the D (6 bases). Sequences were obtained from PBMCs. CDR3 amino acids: CASSANKGGLRSKTQYF. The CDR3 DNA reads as TGTGCCAGCAGTGCAAATAAAGGGGGATTACGGAGTAAGACCCAGTACTTC.